This T cell receptor (beta chain) derives from a study of T cells in Graves' hyperthyroidism and ophthalmopathy. The diagnoses drew upon clinical symptoms, serum thyroxine and TRAb, thyroid ultrasound and orbital computed tomography. What was amplified from RNA transcripts were TCR beta CDR3 regions. Researchers ran a first-round RT-PCR on the TCR CDR3 using the HTBI primer set. TCRdb used MiXCR to reprocess the multiplex PCR reads, holding one entry per CDR3 protein. The repertoire holds some 500,000 distinct CDR3 sequences, with 24% as singletons. In its sample, this clonotype was seen many times. The CDR3 is 13 residues long. The V and J ends lost 4 bases and 6 bases, in that order; junction bases with no gene match: 3. Per germline, CDR1 SGHTA and CDR2 FQGNSA.

This TCR came from a woman aged 30 to 39 with Graves' ophthalmopathy. Sequencing input: blood. The chain couples TRBV7-2 to TRBJ2-7; 10 bases match TRBD1. DNA for the CDR3: TGTGCCAGCAGCTCGGACAGGGGGGCCGAGCAGTACTTC. It encodes CASSSDRGAEQYF.